This entry lists 24 T cell receptor beta chains sequenced from one sample in a study of T cell repertoires in cytomegalovirus infection. TCRdb re-derived calls from the reads in MiXCR, one entry per CDR3 protein. Altogether more than 90,000 distinct CDR3 sequences are present, 10% being singletons, with the ten largest covering approximately 33%. These TCRs are of unknown antigen specificity. Sequencing input: PBMCs, sequenced either directly or after in vitro stimulation (not recorded which). These receptors all stem from a human donor in good health (CMV status not recorded). Some clones in this sample may be carry-over from other donors' samples.

As regards this clonotype: This may be a read error: a much more frequent sequence differs by one nucleotide. The chain has TRBV12-3 or TRBV12-4 and TRBJ2-7; no definite D call. The CDR3 has 16 residues. V lost 6 bases, J lost 2 bases, and 20 bases lay in between. The CDR3 sequence is CASSDAEAPGPYEQYF. For the CDR3, the DNA is TGTGCCAGCAGCGATGCCGAGGCCCCTGGGCCCTACGAGCAGTACTTC.

There are a few counts of this clonotype. The rearrangement links TRBV6-2 or TRBV6-3 to TRBJ1-5; TRBD1 might be the D (5 bases). The CDR3 covers 14 residues. Germline V lookup: CDR1 MNHEY, CDR2 SVGEGT. V was shortened by 8 bases and J by 3 bases, with 14 bases between the two germline ends. The CDR3 loop is CASAEAGVNQPQHF. The CDR3 DNA follows: TGTGCCAGCGCCGAGGCGGGGGTCAATCAGCCCCAGCATTTT.

This chain joins TRBV7-9 and TRBJ1-4; D gene unclear. Germline V lookup: CDR1 SEHNR, CDR2 FQNEAQ (reference sequence). The CDR3 sequence is 12 residues long. V gave up 2 bases and J gave up 6 bases, with 4 bases separating them. Written as DNA, the CDR3 is TGTGCCAGCAGCTTACATCATGAAAAACTGTTTTTT. Amino acids: CASSLHHEKLFF.

This clonotype was seen repeatedly, ten times or more. J is TRBJ1-1 and V is TRBV6-2 or TRBV6-3, with D possibly TRBD1 on 5 matching bases. V was trimmed by 6 bases and J by 5 bases, leaving 19 bases between them. CDR1 MNHEY and CDR2 SVGEGT come from the germline V gene. The CDR3 is 15 amino acids. The DNA for the CDR3 is TGTGCCAGCAGCCCGACGGGGGGGGTTAGGACTGAAGCTTTCTTT. As protein: CASSPTGGVRTEAFF.

The chain recombines TRBV12-3 or TRBV12-4 with TRBJ2-7; 11 nucleotides agree with TRBD2. With 1 base clipped from V and 3 bases from J, the junction kept 5 bases outside the gene matches. The CDR3 totals 16 residues. CDR3 coding DNA: TGTGCCAGCAGTTTAGTAGCGGGAGGGATCCACTACGAGCAGTACGTC. Amino acid sequence: CASSLVAGGIHYEQYV.

A few counts support this clonotype. This chain connects TRBV14 to TRBJ2-5; D is ambiguous. V was shortened by 1 base and J by 3 bases, with 12 bases between the two germline ends. In germline, CDR1 is SGHDN, CDR2 FVKESK. The CDR3 sequence is 15 residues long. The CDR3 is CASSQGVSTEETQYF. DNA for the CDR3: TGTGCCAGCAGCCAAGGGGTCAGTACAGAAGAGACCCAGTACTTC.

The table lists this clonotype with many counts. This chain joins TRBV24-1 and TRBJ2-2; TRBD2 aligns across 9 bases. CDR1 and CDR2 from the germline V gene are KGHDR and SFDVKD. CDR3 size: 18 residues. The V segment lost 0 bases and the J segment 3 bases; nucleotides outside the gene matches: 7. CDR3 nucleotide sequence: TGTGCCACCAGTGATTTGCGTAGCGGGAGTCCCGACACCGGGGAGCTGTTTTTT. This translates into CATSDLRSGSPDTGELFF.

Many counts were recorded for this clonotype. The J gene is TRBJ1-5, the V gene TRBV28; 8 bases align to TRBD1. Germline CDR1 reads MDHEN; CDR2 reads SYDVKM. This CDR3 has 14 residues. V trimming: 5 bases; J trimming: 4 bases; junction bases outside the gene matches: 4. The DNA of the CDR3 is TGTGCCAGCAGTGGGACAGGAAATAATCAGCCCCAGCATTTT. As protein: CASSGTGNNQPQHF. Using reference TRBV28 and TRBJ1-5 for the parts outside the CDR3, the full variable domain is DVKVTQSSRYLVKRTGEKVFLECVQDMDHENMFWYRQDPGLGLRLIYFSYDVKMKEKGDIPEGYSVSREKKERFSLILESASTNQTSMYLCASSGTGNNQPQHFGDGTRLSIL.

In this sample, this clonotype turned up many times. The chain carries TRBV7-8 and TRBJ2-5, with 7 bases that match TRBD2. The germline gives CDR1 SGHVS, CDR2 FQNEAQ. The CDR3 sequence is 14 residues long. J gave up 1 base and V 5 bases, and 4 bases lay outside the gene matches. The CDR3 DNA follows: TGTGCCAGCAGCCGCGGGGGAGGCCAAGAGACCCAGTACTTC. It is translated as CASSRGGGQETQYF.

This sequence joins TRBV5-1 and TRBJ2-3; TRBD2 aligns across 11 bases. In germline, CDR1 is SGHRS, CDR2 YFSETQ. With 4 bases clipped from V and 0 bases from J, the junction kept 4 bases outside the gene matches. The CDR3 length is 16 residues. The CDR3 region has the DNA TGCGCCAGCAGCCGGGGGACTAGCGGAAGCACAGATACGCAGTATTTT. It is translated as CASSRGTSGSTDTQYF.

This clonotype was detected only a few times. V and J are TRBV29-1 and TRBJ1-4, with a possible D match to TRBD1 (5 bases). Germline CDR1 and CDR2: SQVTM and ANQGSEA. V lost 7 bases to trimming and J lost 13 bases, with 22 bases between them. This CDR3 contains 13 residues. The CDR3 coding sequence is TGCAGCGCAACCGGGACGGACCCCGGCGGACTGTTTTTT. Residues: CSATGTDPGGLFF.

This clonotype was detected ten times or more. The chain employs TRBV7-2 and TRBJ2-1; D gene ambiguous. The germline CDR1 and CDR2 sequences are SGHTA and FQGNSA. The CDR3 consists of 12 residues. Deletions cut 2 bases from V and 6 bases from J, with 5 bases between. The CDR3 DNA is TGTGCCAGCAGCTTATTTTCCAATGAGCAGTTCTTC. This encodes CASSLFSNEQFF.

This clonotype has ten or more counts. The chain couples TRBV7-2 to TRBJ2-3; no firm D call. Trimming pared 7 bases from V and 4 bases from J, leaving 12 bases between. Germline V lookup: CDR1 SGHTA, CDR2 FQGNSA. The CDR3 consists of 13 residues. CDR3 DNA sequence: TGTGCCAGCACCTCATTCGGTGCAGATACGCAGTATTTT. Its translation is CASTSFGADTQYF. Complete variable domain (other parts from reference TRBV7-2 and TRBJ2-3): GAGVSQSPSNKVTEKGKDVELRCDPISGHTALYWYRQSLGQGLEFLIYFQGNSAPDKSGLPSDRFSAERTGGSVSTLTIQRTQQEDSAVYLCASTSFGADTQYFGPGTRLTVL.

This rearrangement joins TRBV6-2 or TRBV6-3 to TRBJ2-3; 11 nucleotides line up with TRBD2. In germline, CDR1 is MNHEY, CDR2 SVGEGT. Trimming removed 5 bases from V and 5 bases from J; junction bases left unmatched: 9. The CDR3 consists of 16 residues. The CDR3: CASSTELAGARDTQYF. The CDR3 coding sequence is TGTGCCAGCAGTACAGAACTAGCGGGAGCGAGAGATACGCAGTATTTT.

This clonotype was counted a few times. The rearrangement uses TRBV7-9 and TRBJ2-1; 7 positions match TRBD1. Germline CDR1 reads SEHNR; CDR2 reads FQNEAQ (reference sequence). CDR3 length equals 16 residues. Unmatched junction bases numbered 8, after V lost 6 bases and J lost 0 bases. The CDR3 bases are TGTGCCAGCAGGTCGACAGGGCAAAGCTCCTACAATGAGCAGTTCTTC. This encodes CASRSTGQSSYNEQFF.

Ten or more counts support this clonotype. V is TRBV28 and J is TRBJ2-7; the D gene is possibly TRBD1 (5 bases). The length of the CDR3 is 13 residues. With 4 bases removed from V and 2 bases from J, the gap between germline ends came to 9 bases. Looked up from germline, CDR1 is MDHEN and CDR2 is SYDVKM. CDR3 DNA sequence: TGTGCCAGCAGTTCAGGGATCGCCTACGAGCAGTACGTC. Encoded protein: CASSSGIAYEQYV.

This clonotype was detected a few times. Germline is not matched at one junction end, which may reflect a read error. The J gene is TRBJ2-1, the V gene TRBV4-1; possibly TRBD1 or TRBD2 for D (7 bases each). Looked up from germline, CDR1 is MGHRA and CDR2 is YSYEKL. The CDR3 length is 17 residues. CDR3 region: CASSQGGRSGGYNEQFF. In DNA, the CDR3 is TGTGCCAGCAGCCAAGGGGGCAGGTCGGGGGGATACAATGAGCAGTTCTTC.

The chain carries TRBV5-1 and TRBJ2-3; no firm D call. Trimming pared 0 bases from V and 2 bases from J, leaving 7 bases between. The CDR3 spans 14 residues. Germline-derived CDR1 and CDR2 are SGHRS and YFSETQ. CDR3 region: CASSLDSFTDTQYF. The CDR3 DNA follows: TGCGCCAGCAGCTTGGACTCTTTCACAGATACGCAGTATTTT.

This clonotype was observed a few times. V usage is TRBV7-6 and J usage is TRBJ2-6, with 7 bases fitting TRBD2. The junction had 6 bases not matched to a gene; V was cut back by 5 bases and J by 2 bases. In germline, CDR1 is SGHVS, CDR2 FNYEAQ. This CDR3 contains 16 residues. The CDR3: CASSPREGPGANVLTF. CDR3 coding DNA: TGTGCCAGCAGCCCGAGGGAGGGTCCTGGGGCCAACGTCCTGACTTTC.

This clonotype was seen a few times. This chain links TRBV10-3 with TRBJ1-2, with no clear D. Trimming removed 7 bases from V and 5 bases from J, with 14 bases in between. Per the germline V gene, CDR1 is ENHRY and CDR2 is SYGVKD. This CDR3 is built from 13 residues. CDR3 DNA: TGTGCCATCACGGGTGAGGCTACATATGGCTACACCTTC. The encoded protein is CAITGEATYGYTF.

This clonotype was detected ten times or more. The V and J genes are TRBV7-6 and TRBJ2-1; no clear D. CDR1 SGHVS and CDR2 FNYEAQ come from the germline V gene. V lost 2 bases and J 5 bases, leaving 16 bases between the germline ends. This CDR3 contains 16 residues. Written as DNA, the CDR3 is TGTGCCAGCAGCTTATACTCGTTCAAGATGAACAATGAGCAGTTCTTC. Translated: CASSLYSFKMNNEQFF. Drawing the rest from reference TRBV7-6 and TRBJ2-1, the complete variable domain is GAGVSQSPRYKVTKRGQDVALRCDPISGHVSLYWYRQALGQGPEFLTYFNYEAQQDKSGLPNDRFSAERPEGSISTLTIQRTEQRDSAMYRCASSLYSFKMNNEQFFGPGTRLTVL.

This clonotype was picked up a small number of times. This rearrangement joins TRBV2 to TRBJ1-5, with 7 nucleotides matching TRBD1. V shed 6 bases, J shed 3 bases, and the junction held 2 bases outside the gene matches. Germline CDR1 is SNHLY and CDR2 is FYNNEI. The CDR3 covers 13 residues. CDR3: CASRGQTNQPQHF. The CDR3 DNA is TGTGCCAGCAGGGGACAGACCAATCAGCCCCAGCATTTT. The variable domain in full, with the rest retrieved from reference TRBV2 and TRBJ1-5, is EPEVTQTPSHQVTQMGQEVILRCVPISNHLYFYWYRQILGQKVEFLVSFYNNEISEKSEIFDDQFSVERPDGSNFTLKIRSTKLEDSAMYFCASRGQTNQPQHFGDGTRLSIL.

This clonotype was seen repeatedly, ten times or more. V usage is TRBV6-4 and J usage is TRBJ2-1, with a tentative D call TRBD1 (6 bases). Germline CDR1 reads MRHNA; CDR2 reads SNTAGT. This CDR3 has 13 amino acids. V lost 2 bases to trimming and J lost 5 bases, with 7 bases between them. The CDR3 DNA sequence: TGTGCCAGCAGTGACCGGGACAACAATGAGCAGTTCTTC. As protein: CASSDRDNNEQFF.

The chain is built from TRBV6-4 and TRBJ1-5; D is uncertain. The germline CDR1 and CDR2 sequences are MRHNA and SNTAGT. Trimming pared 3 bases from V and 1 base from J, leaving 4 bases between. The length of the CDR3 is 13 residues. CDR3 residues: CASSEGSNQPQHF. CDR3 nucleotides: TGTGCCAGCAGTGAAGGGAGCAATCAGCCCCAGCATTTT.